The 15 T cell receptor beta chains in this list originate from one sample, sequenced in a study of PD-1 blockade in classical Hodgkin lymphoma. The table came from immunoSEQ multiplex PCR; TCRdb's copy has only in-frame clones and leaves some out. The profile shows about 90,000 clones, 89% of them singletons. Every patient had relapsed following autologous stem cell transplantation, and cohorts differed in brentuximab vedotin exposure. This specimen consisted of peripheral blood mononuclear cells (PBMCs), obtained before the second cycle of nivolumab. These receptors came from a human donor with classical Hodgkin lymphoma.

CDR3 DNA: TGTGCCAGCAGTTTATCGACAGGACCTGGGGGGGCCAACGTCCTGACTTTC. Protein product: CASSLSTGPGGANVLTF. This chain joins TRBV28 and TRBJ2-6, with D tentatively TRBD1 (6 bases). Trimming shortened V by 1 base and J by 4 bases, and 14 bases separated the two germline ends. This CDR3 has 17 amino acids. Germline CDR1 and CDR2: MDHEN and SYDVKM. The whole variable domain, remainder taken from reference TRBV28 and TRBJ2-6, is DVKVTQSSRYLVKRTGEKVFLECVQDMDHENMFWYRQDPGLGLRLIYFSYDVKMKEKGDIPEGYSVSREKKERFSLILESASTNQTSMYLCASSLSTGPGGANVLTFGAGSRLTVL.

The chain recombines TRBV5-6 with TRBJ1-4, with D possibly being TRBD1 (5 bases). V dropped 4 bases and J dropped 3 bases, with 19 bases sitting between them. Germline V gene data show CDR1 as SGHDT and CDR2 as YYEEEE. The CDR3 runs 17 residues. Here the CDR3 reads CASSLGMGTFSNEKLFF. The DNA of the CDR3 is TGTGCCAGCAGCCTAGGCATGGGGACCTTCTCTAATGAAAAACTGTTTTTT.

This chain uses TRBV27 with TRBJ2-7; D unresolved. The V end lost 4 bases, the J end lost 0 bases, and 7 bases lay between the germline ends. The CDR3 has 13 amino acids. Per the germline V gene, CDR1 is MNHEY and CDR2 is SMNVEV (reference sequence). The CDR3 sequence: CASSYYGSYEQYF. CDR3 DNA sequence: TGTGCCAGCAGTTACTACGGCTCCTACGAGCAGTACTTC.

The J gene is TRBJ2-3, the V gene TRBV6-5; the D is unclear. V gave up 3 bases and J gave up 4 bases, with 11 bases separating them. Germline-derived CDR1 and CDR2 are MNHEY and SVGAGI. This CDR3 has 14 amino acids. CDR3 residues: CASSYGVVPDTQYF. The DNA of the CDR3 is TGTGCCAGCAGTTATGGGGTAGTACCAGATACGCAGTATTTT.

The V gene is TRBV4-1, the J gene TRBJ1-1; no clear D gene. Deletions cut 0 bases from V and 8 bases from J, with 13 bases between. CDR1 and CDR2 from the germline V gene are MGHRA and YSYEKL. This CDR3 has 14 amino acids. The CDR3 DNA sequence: TGCGCCAGCAGCCAAGAGGTGGTCGCGGGGGAAGCTTTCTTT. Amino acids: CASSQEVVAGEAFF.

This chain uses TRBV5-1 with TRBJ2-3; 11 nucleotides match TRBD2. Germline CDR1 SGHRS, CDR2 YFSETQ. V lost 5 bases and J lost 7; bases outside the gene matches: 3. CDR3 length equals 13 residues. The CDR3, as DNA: TGCGCCAGCAGGACTAGCGGGGAACATACGCAGTATTTT. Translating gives CASRTSGEHTQYF.

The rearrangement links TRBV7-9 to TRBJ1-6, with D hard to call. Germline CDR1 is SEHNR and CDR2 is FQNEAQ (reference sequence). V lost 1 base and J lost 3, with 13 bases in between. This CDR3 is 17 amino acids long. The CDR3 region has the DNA TGTGCCAGCAGCTTAGGCGGCAGGCAAGACTATAATTCACCCCTCCACTTT. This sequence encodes CASSLGGRQDYNSPLHF.

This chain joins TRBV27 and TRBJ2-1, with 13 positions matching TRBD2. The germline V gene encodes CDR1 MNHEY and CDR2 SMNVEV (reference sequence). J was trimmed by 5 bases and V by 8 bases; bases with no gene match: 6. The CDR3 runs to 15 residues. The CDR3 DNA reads TGTGCCAGCTCTCCGGGACTAGCGGGGAACAATGAGCAGTTCTTC. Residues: CASSPGLAGNNEQFF.

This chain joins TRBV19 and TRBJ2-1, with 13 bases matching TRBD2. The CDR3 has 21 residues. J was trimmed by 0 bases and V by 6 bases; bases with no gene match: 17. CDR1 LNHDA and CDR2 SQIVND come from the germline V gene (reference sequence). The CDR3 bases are TGTGCCAGTAGCCGGATCCCCGGACTAGCGGGGGTACTCAGCTCCTACAATGAGCAGTTCTTC. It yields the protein CASSRIPGLAGVLSSYNEQFF.

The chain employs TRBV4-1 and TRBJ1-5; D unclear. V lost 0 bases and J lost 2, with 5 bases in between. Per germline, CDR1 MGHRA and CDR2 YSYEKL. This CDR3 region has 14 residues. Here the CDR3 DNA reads TGCGCCAGCAGCCAAGACGGGCGCAATCAGCCCCAGCATTTT. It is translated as CASSQDGRNQPQHF.

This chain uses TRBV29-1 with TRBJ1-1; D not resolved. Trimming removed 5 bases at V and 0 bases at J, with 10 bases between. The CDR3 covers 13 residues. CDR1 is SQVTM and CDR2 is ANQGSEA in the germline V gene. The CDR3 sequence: CSVLGQVNTEAFF. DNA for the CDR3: TGCAGCGTTTTAGGTCAGGTGAACACTGAAGCTTTCTTT. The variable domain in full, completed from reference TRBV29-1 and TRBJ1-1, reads SAVISQKPSRDICQRGTSLTIQCQVDSQVTMMFWYRQQPGQSLTLIATANQGSEATYESGFVIDKFPISRPNLTFSTLTVSNMSPEDSSIYLCSVLGQVNTEAFFGQGTRLTVV.

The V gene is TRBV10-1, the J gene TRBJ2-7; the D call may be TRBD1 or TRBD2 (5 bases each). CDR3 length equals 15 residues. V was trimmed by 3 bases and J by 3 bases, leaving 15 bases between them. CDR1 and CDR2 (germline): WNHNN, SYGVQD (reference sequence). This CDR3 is CASSEGLGTVYEQYF. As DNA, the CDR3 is TGCGCCAGCAGTGAAGGGTTAGGGACGGTCTACGAGCAGTACTTC.

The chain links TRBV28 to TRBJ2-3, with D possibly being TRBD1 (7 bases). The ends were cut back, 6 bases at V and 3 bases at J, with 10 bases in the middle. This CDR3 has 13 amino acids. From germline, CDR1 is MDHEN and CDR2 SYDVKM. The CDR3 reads CASRQGGTDTQYF. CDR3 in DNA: TGTGCCAGCAGGCAGGGGGGTACAGATACGCAGTATTTT.

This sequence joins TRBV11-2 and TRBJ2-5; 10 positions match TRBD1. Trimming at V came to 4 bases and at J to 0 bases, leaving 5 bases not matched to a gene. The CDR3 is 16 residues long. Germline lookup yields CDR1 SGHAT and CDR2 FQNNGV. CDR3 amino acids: CASSSGGQGNQETQYF. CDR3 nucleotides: TGTGCCAGCAGCTCAGGGGGACAGGGGAACCAAGAGACCCAGTACTTC.

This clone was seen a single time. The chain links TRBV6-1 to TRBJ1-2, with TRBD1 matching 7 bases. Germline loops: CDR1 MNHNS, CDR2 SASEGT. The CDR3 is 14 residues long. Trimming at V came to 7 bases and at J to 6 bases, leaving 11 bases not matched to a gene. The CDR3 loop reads CASTPRQGTDGYTF. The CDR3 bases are TGTGCCAGCACTCCTCGACAGGGTACCGATGGCTACACCTTC.